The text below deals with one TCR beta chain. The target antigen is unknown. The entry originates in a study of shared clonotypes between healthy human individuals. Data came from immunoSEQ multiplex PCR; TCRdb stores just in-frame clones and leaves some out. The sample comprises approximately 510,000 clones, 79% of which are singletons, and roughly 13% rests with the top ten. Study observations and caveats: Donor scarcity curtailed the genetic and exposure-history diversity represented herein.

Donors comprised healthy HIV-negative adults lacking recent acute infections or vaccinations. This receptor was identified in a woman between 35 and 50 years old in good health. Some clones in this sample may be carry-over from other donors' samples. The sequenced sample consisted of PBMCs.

CDR3 in DNA: TGTGCCAGCAGCTTATATGGGGACGCTGAAGCTTTCTTT. It translates to CASSLYGDAEAFF. This chain links TRBV7-8 with TRBJ1-1; tentative D call: TRBD1 (5 bases). This CDR3 region has 13 residues. In germline, CDR1 is SGHVS, CDR2 FQNEAQ. V was cut by 2 bases and J by 6 bases, with 10 bases left in between. Variable domain in full (rest from reference TRBV7-8 and TRBJ1-1): GAGVSQSPRYKVAKRGQDVALRCDPISGHVSLFWYQQALGQGPEFLTYFQNEAQLDKSGLPSDRFFAERPEGSVSTLKIQRTQQEDSAVYLCASSLYGDAEAFFGQGTRLTVV.